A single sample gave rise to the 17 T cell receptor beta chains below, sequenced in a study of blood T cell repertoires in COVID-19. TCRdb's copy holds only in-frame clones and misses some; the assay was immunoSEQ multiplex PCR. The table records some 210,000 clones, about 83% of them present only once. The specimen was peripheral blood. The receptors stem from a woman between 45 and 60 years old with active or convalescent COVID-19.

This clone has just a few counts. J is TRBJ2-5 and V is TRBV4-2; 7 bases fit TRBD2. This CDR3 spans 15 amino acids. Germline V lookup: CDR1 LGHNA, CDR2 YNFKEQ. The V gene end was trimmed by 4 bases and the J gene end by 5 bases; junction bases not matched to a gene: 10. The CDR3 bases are TGTGCCAGCAGCCGGGAGGGGTCGAATTGGGAGACCCAGTACTTC. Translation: CASSREGSNWETQYF.

The DNA for the CDR3 is TGCGCCAGTACCACGACAGGGGGGAACACTGAAGCTTTCTTT. Protein: CASTTTGGNTEAFF. The gene calls are TRBV5-1 and TRBJ1-1; 9 positions agree with TRBD1. The trim removed 8 bases at V and 1 base at J, leaving 6 bases unmatched. Per germline, CDR1 SGHRS and CDR2 YFSETQ. This CDR3 contains 14 residues.

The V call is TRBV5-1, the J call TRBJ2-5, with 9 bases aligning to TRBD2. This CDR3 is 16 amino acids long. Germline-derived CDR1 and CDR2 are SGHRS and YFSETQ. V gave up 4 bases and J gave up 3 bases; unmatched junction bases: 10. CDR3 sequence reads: CASSPQRTSAKETQYF. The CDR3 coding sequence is TGCGCCAGCAGCCCCCAACGGACTAGCGCAAAAGAGACCCAGTACTTC.

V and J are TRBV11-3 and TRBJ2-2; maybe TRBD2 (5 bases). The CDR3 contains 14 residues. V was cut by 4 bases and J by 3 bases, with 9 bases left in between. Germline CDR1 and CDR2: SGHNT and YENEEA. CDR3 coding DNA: TGTGCCAGCAGCTCGGGAATCCACACCGGGGAGCTGTTTTTT. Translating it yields CASSSGIHTGELFF.

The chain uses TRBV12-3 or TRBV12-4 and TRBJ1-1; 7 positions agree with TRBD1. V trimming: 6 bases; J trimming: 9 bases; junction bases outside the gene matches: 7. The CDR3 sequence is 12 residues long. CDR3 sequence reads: CASSYTGDQAFF. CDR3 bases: TGTGCCAGCAGCTATACAGGGGACCAAGCTTTCTTT.

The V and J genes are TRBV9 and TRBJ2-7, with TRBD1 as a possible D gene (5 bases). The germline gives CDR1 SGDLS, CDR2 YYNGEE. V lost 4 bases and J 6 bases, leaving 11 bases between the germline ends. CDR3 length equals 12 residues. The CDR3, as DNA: TGTGCCAGCAGCTCCAGGGTCGGCGAGCAGTACTTC. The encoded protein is CASSSRVGEQYF.

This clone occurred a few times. The CDR3, as DNA: TGTGCCAGCAGCTTATCCGGGGATCAGCCCCAGCATTTT. It yields the protein CASSLSGDQPQHF. The chain recombines TRBV11-2 with TRBJ1-5, with D unclear. Trimming pared 2 bases from V and 5 bases from J, leaving 7 bases between. Germline V CDR1 and CDR2: SGHAT, FQNNGV. The CDR3 length is 13 residues.

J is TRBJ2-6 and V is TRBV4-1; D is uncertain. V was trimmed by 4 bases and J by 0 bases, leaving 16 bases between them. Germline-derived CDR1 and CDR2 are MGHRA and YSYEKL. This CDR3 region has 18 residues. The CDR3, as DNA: TGCGCCAGCAGCCTTCAGTGGGCCAGCTACTCTGGGGCCAACGTCCTGACTTTC. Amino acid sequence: CASSLQWASYSGANVLTF.

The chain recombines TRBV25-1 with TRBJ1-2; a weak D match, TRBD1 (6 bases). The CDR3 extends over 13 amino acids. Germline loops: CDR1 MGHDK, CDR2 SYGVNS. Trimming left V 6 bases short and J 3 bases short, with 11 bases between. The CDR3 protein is CASSQGHYYGYTF. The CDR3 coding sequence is TGTGCCAGCAGCCAGGGGCACTACTATGGCTACACCTTC.

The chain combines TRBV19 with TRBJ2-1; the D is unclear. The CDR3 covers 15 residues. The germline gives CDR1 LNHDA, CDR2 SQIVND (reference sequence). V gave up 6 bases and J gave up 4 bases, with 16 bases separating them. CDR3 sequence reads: CASRRANQPYNEQFF. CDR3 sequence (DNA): TGTGCCAGTAGGCGTGCGAACCAACCTTACAATGAGCAGTTCTTC. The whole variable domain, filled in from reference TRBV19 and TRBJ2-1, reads DGGITQSPKYLFRKEGQNVTLSCEQNLNHDAMYWYRQDPGQGLRLIYYSQIVNDFQKGDIAEGYSVSREKKESFPLTVTSAQKNPTAFYLCASRRANQPYNEQFFGPGTRLTVL.

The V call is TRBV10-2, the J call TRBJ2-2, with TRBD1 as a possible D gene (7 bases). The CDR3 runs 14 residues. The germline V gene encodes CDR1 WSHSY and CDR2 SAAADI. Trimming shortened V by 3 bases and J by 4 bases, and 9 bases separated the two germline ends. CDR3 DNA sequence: TGCGCCAGCAGTGATCAGGGGGGCACCGGGGAGCTGTTTTTT. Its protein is CASSDQGGTGELFF.

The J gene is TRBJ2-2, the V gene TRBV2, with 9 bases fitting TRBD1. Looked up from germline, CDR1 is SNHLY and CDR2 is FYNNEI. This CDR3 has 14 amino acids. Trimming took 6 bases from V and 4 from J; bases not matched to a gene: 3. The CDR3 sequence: CASRGTGSTGELFF. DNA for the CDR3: TGTGCCAGCAGAGGGACAGGGAGCACCGGGGAGCTGTTTTTT.

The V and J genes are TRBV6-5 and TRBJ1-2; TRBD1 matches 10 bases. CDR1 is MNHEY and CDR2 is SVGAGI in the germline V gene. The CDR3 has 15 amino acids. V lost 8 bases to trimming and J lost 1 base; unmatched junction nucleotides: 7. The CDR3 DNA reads TGTGCCAGCGGAAGACAGGGGGCGCTTAACTATGGCTACACCTTC. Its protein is CASGRQGALNYGYTF.

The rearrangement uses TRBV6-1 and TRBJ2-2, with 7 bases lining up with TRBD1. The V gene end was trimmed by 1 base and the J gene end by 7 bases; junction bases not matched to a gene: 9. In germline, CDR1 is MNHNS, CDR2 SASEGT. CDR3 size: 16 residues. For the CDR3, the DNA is TGTGCCAGCAGTGAAGGATTCATTCAGGGGGACGGGGAGCTGTTTTTT. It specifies CASSEGFIQGDGELFF.

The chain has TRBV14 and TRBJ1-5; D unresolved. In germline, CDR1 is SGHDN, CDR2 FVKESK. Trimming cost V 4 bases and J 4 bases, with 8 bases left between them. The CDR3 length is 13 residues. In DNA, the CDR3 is TGTGCCAGCAGCCGAGACCGGAATCAGCCCCAGCATTTT. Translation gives CASSRDRNQPQHF.

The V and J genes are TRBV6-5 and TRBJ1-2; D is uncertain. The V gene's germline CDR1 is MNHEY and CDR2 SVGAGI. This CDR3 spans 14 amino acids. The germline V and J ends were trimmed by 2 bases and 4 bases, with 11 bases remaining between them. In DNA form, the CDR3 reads TGTGCCAGCAGTTACGCCCCTGACACCTATGGCTACACCTTC. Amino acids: CASSYAPDTYGYTF.

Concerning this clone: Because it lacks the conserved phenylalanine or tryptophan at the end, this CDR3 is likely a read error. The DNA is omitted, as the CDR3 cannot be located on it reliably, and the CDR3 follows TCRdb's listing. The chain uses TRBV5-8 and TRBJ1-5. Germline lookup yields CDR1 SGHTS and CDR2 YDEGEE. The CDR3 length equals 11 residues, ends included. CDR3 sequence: CASSPDCSRHP.